This entry is about one T cell receptor (beta chain). This record belongs to a study of blood T cell repertoires in COVID-19. In the authors' methods: The authors estimated nucleated cell counts from reference gene primer amplification. The data were produced by immunoSEQ multiplex PCR, yet TCRdb's version contains in-frame clones alone and is incomplete. V, J and clone size were drawn from that table, and D and trimming were deduced from the DNA. The sample holds roughly 81,000 clones; around four fifths are singletons and the top ten take roughly 40%. Germline CDR1 reads SGHAT; CDR2 reads FQNNGV. The CDR3 is 15 amino acids. Trimming pared 5 bases from V and 4 bases from J, leaving 14 bases between.

Sequencing used peripheral blood. The chain joins TRBV11-2 to TRBJ1-4; D might be TRBD1 (6 bases). The clonotype was recovered from a man at least 80 years old with active or convalescent COVID-19. CDR3 nucleotides: TGTGCCAGCAGCGAACGAAAGGGGGTTAATGAAAAACTGTTTTTT. Its protein is CASSERKGVNEKLFF.